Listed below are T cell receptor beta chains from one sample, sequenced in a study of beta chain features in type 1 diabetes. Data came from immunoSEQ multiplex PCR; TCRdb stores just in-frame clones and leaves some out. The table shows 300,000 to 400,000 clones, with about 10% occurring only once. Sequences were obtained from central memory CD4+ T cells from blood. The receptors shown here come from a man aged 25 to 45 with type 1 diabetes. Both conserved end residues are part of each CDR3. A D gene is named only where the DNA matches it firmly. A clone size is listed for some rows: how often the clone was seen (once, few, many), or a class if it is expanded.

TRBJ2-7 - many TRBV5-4 CASSSPRDATYEQYF TGTGCCAGCAGCTCGCCCCGGGACGCAACCTACGAGCAGTACTTC
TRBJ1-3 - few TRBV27 CASSRDGHSGNTIYF TGTGCCAGCAGCCGGGACGGCCACTCTGGAAACACCATATATTTT
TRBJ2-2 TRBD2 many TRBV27 CASSPRASGNTGELFF TGTGCCAGCAGTCCTAGGGCTAGCGGGAACACCGGGGAGCTGTTTTTT
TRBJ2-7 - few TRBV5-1 CASSLMQESYEQYF TGCGCCAGCAGCTTGATGCAGGAATCTTACGAGCAGTACTTC
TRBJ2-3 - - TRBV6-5 CASSPSSFADTQYF TGTGCCAGCAGCCCCTCTAGTTTTGCAGATACGCAGTATTTT
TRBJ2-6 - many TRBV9 CASSLVQGGSGANVLTF TGTGCCAGCAGCCTTGTACAGGGTGGCTCTGGGGCCAACGTCCTGACTTTC
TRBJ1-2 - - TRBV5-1 CASSQQPAGYGYTF TGCGCCAGCAGCCAGCAGCCCGCGGGGTATGGCTACACCTTC
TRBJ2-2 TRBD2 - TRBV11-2 CASSLVGSGRAAGELFF TGTGCCAGCAGCTTAGTTGGTAGCGGGAGAGCCGCCGGGGAGCTGTTTTTT
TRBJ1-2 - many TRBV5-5 CASRLSSYGYTF TGTGCCAGCAGACTCTCAAGCTATGGCTACACCTTC
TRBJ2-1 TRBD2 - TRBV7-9 CASSPVLADNEQFF TGTGCCAGCAGCCCGGTCCTAGCGGACAATGAGCAGTTCTTC